The rows below give T cell receptor beta chains drawn from one sample of a study of response to subunit inactivated influenza vaccine. TCRdb called the RT-PCR reads again in MiXCR, with one record for every CDR3 protein. The sample contains roughly 650,000 distinct CDR3 sequences, around 15% of which appear only once. The sample here was PBMCs from blood, taken 14 to 15 days before vaccination. These receptors were taken from a man between 50 and 59 years old who received an inactivated influenza vaccine. The CDR3 runs from the conserved cysteine through the conserved F or W. A D gene is named only where the DNA matches it firmly.

CDR3 protein | V gene | D gene | J gene
CASSSAGRGNTIYF | TRBV6-2/TRBV6-3 | NA | TRBJ1-3
CSSRGQGRNEQFF | TRBV20-1 | TRBD1 | TRBJ2-1
CSAGQSRETQYF | TRBV20-1 | NA | TRBJ2-5
CASSLGVYKGTDTQYF | TRBV5-1 | NA | TRBJ2-3
CASSLEGTGAHYEQYF | TRBV5-1 | TRBD1 | TRBJ2-7
CASSFQTGGLYEQYF | TRBV5-1 | TRBD1 | TRBJ2-7
CASSYEGTGTSGANVLTF | TRBV6-2/TRBV6-3 | TRBD1 | TRBJ2-6
CASREEPFTDTQYF | TRBV5-1 | NA | TRBJ2-3
CASSLDLSQETQYF | TRBV7-2 | NA | TRBJ2-5
CASSPQGDTQYF | TRBV5-1 | TRBD1 | TRBJ2-3
CSGLAGRNEQFF | TRBV20-1 | TRBD2 | TRBJ2-1
CASSLAGLAGNEQFF | TRBV5-1 | TRBD2 | TRBJ2-1
CASRPHPDRGVRTGELFF | TRBV28 | TRBD1 | TRBJ2-2
CASSERQGRRGTDTQYF | TRBV11-2 | NA | TRBJ2-3
CASSLISTGWSYNEQFF | TRBV5-5 | NA | TRBJ2-1
CASSQTSGSGEQYF | TRBV4-3 | TRBD2 | TRBJ2-7
CASSLTGSGNEQFF | TRBV7-2 | NA | TRBJ2-1
CASSLGLAGGHGGELFF | TRBV7-8 | TRBD2 | TRBJ2-2
CASSQVQDGNTEAFF | TRBV4-2 | NA | TRBJ1-1
CSAPDISQSYEQYF | TRBV20-1 | NA | TRBJ2-7
CASSLWGSGDEQFF | TRBV7-8 | NA | TRBJ2-1
CASSRPGTGPLDSPLHF | TRBV5-6 | TRBD1 | TRBJ1-6
CASSSLGQSEAFF | TRBV12-3/TRBV12-4 | TRBD1 | TRBJ1-1
CASSDWASRETQYF | TRBV12-3/TRBV12-4 | NA | TRBJ2-5
CASSQVRAGNQETQYF | TRBV4-1 | NA | TRBJ2-5
CASSIGQKNTEAFF | TRBV6-1 | NA | TRBJ1-1
CASSLWGLGEQYF | TRBV7-3 | NA | TRBJ2-7
CASSQGSIPDNEQFF | TRBV5-1 | NA | TRBJ2-1
CASSLLRDRRPWETQYF | TRBV28 | TRBD1 | TRBJ2-5
CASSFGQRETQYF | TRBV5-6 | NA | TRBJ2-5
CASSLARGSETQYF | TRBV5-1 | NA | TRBJ2-5
CASRDPTGSYYNEQFF | TRBV28 | NA | TRBJ2-1
CSGHIMNTEAFF | TRBV29-1 | NA | TRBJ1-1
CASSSRVRSYNEQFF | TRBV27 | NA | TRBJ2-1
CASSILAANTGELFF | TRBV19 | TRBD2 | TRBJ2-2